Below, 9 T cell receptor beta chains from the same sample are listed, as sequenced in a study of blood T cell repertoires in COVID-19. TCRdb's table, derived via immunoSEQ multiplex PCR, lists solely in-frame clones and lacks some. The sample lists some 87,000 clones; roughly four fifths were seen once. Sequencing was performed on peripheral blood. These receptor sequences come from a woman at least 80 years old with active or convalescent COVID-19.

CDR3 residues: CASSIALEVYEQYF. In DNA, the CDR3 is TGTGCCAGTAGTATTGCGCTAGAGGTCTACGAGCAGTACTTC. The V and J genes are TRBV19 and TRBJ2-7; no clear D gene. The CDR3 runs 14 residues. The germline gives CDR1 LNHDA, CDR2 SQIVND (reference sequence). Deletions cut 3 bases from V and 3 bases from J, with 12 bases between.

V usage is TRBV7-2 and J usage is TRBJ1-1, with a possible D match to TRBD1 (5 bases). Germline V gene sequence: CDR1 SGHTA, CDR2 FQGNSA. The ends were cut back, 3 bases at V and 1 base at J, with 9 bases in the middle. The CDR3 has 14 residues. This CDR3 reads CASSLGRENTEAFF. The CDR3, as DNA: TGTGCCAGCAGCTTGGGCAGGGAGAACACTGAAGCTTTCTTT.

This rearrangement joins TRBV6-5 to TRBJ1-2; no definite D call. Germline CDR1 MNHEY, CDR2 SVGAGI. The CDR3 is made up of 14 amino acids. V was cut by 0 bases and J by 7 bases, with 12 bases left in between. In nucleotides, the CDR3 is TGTGCCAGCAGTTACTCCTGGGGAGGAGGTGGCTACACCTTC. It translates to CASSYSWGGGGYTF.

The CDR3 nucleotides read TGTGCCATCAGTGAGGAGGAGACCCAGTACTTC. Its translation is CAISEEETQYF. This sequence joins TRBV10-3 and TRBJ2-5, with D unclear. This CDR3 is built from 11 residues. The V and J ends lost 2 bases and 5 bases respectively, with 3 bases between them. Germline CDR1 is ENHRY and CDR2 is SYGVKD.

The chain carries TRBV5-6 and TRBJ2-5; possibly TRBD2 for D (5 bases). With 4 bases removed from V and 2 bases from J, the gap between germline ends came to 15 bases. Germline CDR1 SGHDT, CDR2 YYEEEE. CDR3 length equals 15 residues. CDR3: CASSPTIANQETQYF. CDR3 DNA: TGTGCCAGCAGCCCAACTATAGCGAATCAAGAGACCCAGTACTTC.

A single count supports this clone. The rearrangement uses TRBV5-1 and TRBJ1-5; a possible D gene is TRBD1 (5 bases). The V gene's germline CDR1 is SGHRS and CDR2 YFSETQ. Trimming took 4 bases from V and 4 from J, leaving 15 bases between them. There are 15 residues in the CDR3. In nucleotides, the CDR3 is TGCGCCAGCAGCGCGGCAGGGATTTGGAATCAGCCCCAGCATTTT. It specifies CASSAAGIWNQPQHF.

The gene calls are TRBV11-3 and TRBJ2-2; a possible D gene is TRBD1 (5 bases). The CDR3 is 16 residues long. Germline CDR1 is SGHNT and CDR2 is YENEEA. Trimming removed 5 bases from V and 3 bases from J, with 16 bases in between. The CDR3 nucleotides are TGTGCCAGCAGCCCTCCCCAGGGCAGGGACACCGGGGAGCTGTTTTTT. Residues: CASSPPQGRDTGELFF.

This sequence joins TRBV6-5 and TRBJ1-4, with 7 nucleotides matching TRBD1. Looked up from germline, CDR1 is MNHEY and CDR2 is SVGAGI. The V segment lost 7 bases and the J segment 3 bases; nucleotides outside the gene matches: 5. This CDR3 contains 14 residues. CDR3 residues: CASNLQGPNEKLFF. The DNA of the CDR3 is TGTGCCAGCAACCTACAGGGGCCTAATGAAAAACTGTTTTTT.

This sequence joins TRBV10-1 and TRBJ2-1, with 12 positions matching TRBD2. Losses at the gene ends were 3 bases for V and 10 bases for J; bases not matched to a gene: 7. From germline, CDR1 is WNHNN and CDR2 SYGVQD (reference sequence). The CDR3 is 15 amino acids. CDR3 DNA sequence: TGCGCCAGCAGTGATACTAGCGGGGGGCGGGAGGAGCAGTTCTTC. Translated: CASSDTSGGREEQFF.